These T cell receptor beta chains were read from a single sample in a study of regulatory T cells in long-lasting Graves disease. TCRdb re-derived calls from the multiplex PCR reads in MiXCR, one entry per CDR3 protein. The sample shows fewer than 350,000 distinct CDR3 sequences, 15% to 20% of them seen only once. This specimen was peripheral blood mononuclear cells (PBMCs), taken at new diagnosis, from a patient treated with antithyroid drugs. The receptors come from a female donor with Graves disease. CDR3s include the opening cysteine and the closing phenylalanine or tryptophan. The D gene is left open where the match is weak. Rows may omit the clone size; those that give it use once, few, many or a size class.

J: TRBJ2-1
size: NA
D: NA
V: TRBV6-2/TRBV6-3
CDR3: CASSYSGDTYNEQFF
DNA: TGTGCCAGCAGTTACTCGGGGGACACATACAATGAGCAGTTCTTC

J: TRBJ2-7
size: many
D: NA
V: TRBV7-8
CDR3: CASSLDPGSSYEQYF
DNA: TGTGCCAGCAGCTTAGATCCGGGGAGCTCCTACGAGCAGTACTTC

J: TRBJ2-7
size: many
D: NA
V: TRBV19
CDR3: CASSIVPYEQYF
DNA: TGTGCCAGTAGTATCGTGCCCTACGAGCAGTACTTC

J: TRBJ2-1
size: NA
D: TRBD2
V: TRBV3-1
CDR3: CASSRRLADEQFF
DNA: TGTGCCAGCAGCCGTCGACTAGCCGATGAGCAGTTCTTC

J: TRBJ2-5
size: many
D: TRBD1
V: TRBV29-1
CDR3: CSAPGQGSVETQYF
DNA: TGCAGCGCTCCGGGACAGGGGAGTGTCGAGACCCAGTACTTC

J: TRBJ1-1
size: NA
D: NA
V: TRBV28
CDR3: CASSLYPQGYEGDTEAFF
DNA: TGTGCCAGCAGTTTATACCCCCAAGGCTACGAGGGTGACACTGAAGCTTTCTTT

J: TRBJ1-6
size: many
D: NA
V: TRBV12-3/TRBV12-4
CDR3: CASSLGGAYSPLHF
DNA: TGTGCCAGCAGTTTGGGGGGCGCTTATTCACCCCTCCACTTT

J: TRBJ2-7
size: many
D: NA
V: TRBV3-1
CDR3: CASSQGYSLYF
DNA: TGTGCCAGCAGCCAGGGGTATTCTTTATACTTC

J: TRBJ2-1
size: NA
D: TRBD2
V: TRBV11-2
CDR3: CASGLDRHNEQFF
DNA: TGTGCCAGCGGACTAGACCGGCACAATGAGCAGTTCTTC

J: TRBJ2-5
size: many
D: NA
V: TRBV4-1
CDR3: CASSQWLSETQYF
DNA: TGCGCCAGCAGCCAATGGTTGTCAGAGACCCAGTACTTC

J: TRBJ2-1
size: NA
D: TRBD1
V: TRBV27
CDR3: CASSPTGTGVYNEQFF
DNA: TGTGCCAGCAGTCCAACCGGGACAGGGGTTTACAATGAGCAGTTCTTC

J: TRBJ2-5
size: many
D: NA
V: TRBV28
CDR3: CASSFGIQETQYF
DNA: TGTGCCAGCAGTTTCGGAATCCAAGAGACCCAGTACTTC

J: TRBJ2-5
size: once
D: NA
V: TRBV5-6
CDR3: CASSLRGAWETQYF
DNA: TGTGCCAGCAGCTTGAGGGGCGCATGGGAGACCCAGTACTTC

J: TRBJ2-2
size: NA
D: NA
V: TRBV28
CDR3: CASSFGKTATGELFF
DNA: TGTGCCAGCAGTTTTGGAAAAACCGCCACCGGGGAGCTGTTTTTT

J: TRBJ1-1
size: many
D: TRBD1
V: TRBV13
CDR3: CASSLAGQGAFAEAFF
DNA: TGTGCCAGCAGCTTAGCAGGACAGGGGGCTTTCGCTGAAGCTTTCTTT

J: TRBJ2-7
size: many
D: TRBD2
V: TRBV27
CDR3: CASSGSGRDEQYF
DNA: TGTGCCAGCAGCGGCTCAGGGAGGGACGAGCAGTACTTC

J: TRBJ2-3
size: many
D: NA
V: TRBV6-2/TRBV6-3
CDR3: CASSSPEPHTQYF
DNA: TGTGCCAGCAGTTCACCGGAACCACATACGCAGTATTTT

J: TRBJ1-5
size: many
D: NA
V: TRBV28
CDR3: CASSFFGTSQPQHF
DNA: TGTGCCAGCAGTTTTTTTGGGACCAGTCAGCCCCAGCATTTT

J: TRBJ2-2
size: many
D: NA
V: TRBV24-1
CDR3: CATRGTGENTGELFF
DNA: TGTGCCACCAGAGGGACGGGGGAGAACACCGGGGAGCTGTTTTTT

J: TRBJ2-7
size: many
D: TRBD2
V: TRBV6-4
CDR3: CASSDSRTSGPSYEQYF
DNA: TGTGCCAGCAGTGACTCCCGGACTAGCGGGCCCTCCTACGAGCAGTACTTC

J: TRBJ2-1
size: NA
D: TRBD2
V: TRBV11-2
CDR3: CASSLGRREGPSNNEQFF
DNA: TGTGCCAGCAGCCTAGGTAGACGGGAGGGCCCCTCTAACAATGAGCAGTTCTTC

J: TRBJ2-3
size: once
D: TRBD2
V: TRBV10-3
CDR3: CAISGGGGRRDTQYF
DNA: TGTGCCATCAGTGGGGGGGGCGGGAGGCGCGATACGCAGTATTTT

J: TRBJ2-3
size: many
D: NA
V: TRBV5-1
CDR3: CASSTAVTQYF
DNA: TGCGCCAGCAGCACAGCGGTGACGCAGTATTTT

J: TRBJ1-1
size: many
D: TRBD1
V: TRBV14
CDR3: CASSLRQGMQNTEAFF
DNA: TGTGCCAGCAGCCTACGACAGGGGATGCAAAACACTGAAGCTTTCTTT

J: TRBJ2-7
size: many
D: NA
V: TRBV10-3
CDR3: CAISGLEFAYEQYF
DNA: TGTGCCATCAGTGGGCTCGAGTTTGCCTACGAGCAGTACTTC

J: TRBJ2-7
size: NA
D: NA
V: TRBV10-3
CDR3: CAISDGISYEQYF
DNA: TGTGCCATCAGTGACGGCATTTCCTACGAGCAGTACTTC